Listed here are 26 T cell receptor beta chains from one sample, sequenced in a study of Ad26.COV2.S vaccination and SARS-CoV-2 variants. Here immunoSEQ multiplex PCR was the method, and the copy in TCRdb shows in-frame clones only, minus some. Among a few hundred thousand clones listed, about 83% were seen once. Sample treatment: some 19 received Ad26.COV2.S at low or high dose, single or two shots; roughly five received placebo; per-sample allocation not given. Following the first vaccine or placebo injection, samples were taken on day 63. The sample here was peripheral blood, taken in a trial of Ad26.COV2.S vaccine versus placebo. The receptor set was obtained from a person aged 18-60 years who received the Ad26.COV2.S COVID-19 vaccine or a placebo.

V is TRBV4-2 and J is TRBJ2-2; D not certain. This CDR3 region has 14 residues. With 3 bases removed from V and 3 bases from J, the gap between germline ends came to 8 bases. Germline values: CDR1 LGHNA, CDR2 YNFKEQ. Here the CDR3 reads CASSQFLDTGELFF. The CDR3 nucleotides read TGTGCCAGCAGCCAGTTTCTAGACACCGGGGAGCTGTTTTTT.

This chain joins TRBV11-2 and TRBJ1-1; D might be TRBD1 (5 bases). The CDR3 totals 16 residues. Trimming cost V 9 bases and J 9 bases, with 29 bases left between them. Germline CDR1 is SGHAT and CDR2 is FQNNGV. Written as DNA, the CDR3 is TGTGCCAGTTCTGGATTAAGGTGGCGACAGCTTGCTCAAGCTTTCTTT. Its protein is CASSGLRWRQLAQAFF.

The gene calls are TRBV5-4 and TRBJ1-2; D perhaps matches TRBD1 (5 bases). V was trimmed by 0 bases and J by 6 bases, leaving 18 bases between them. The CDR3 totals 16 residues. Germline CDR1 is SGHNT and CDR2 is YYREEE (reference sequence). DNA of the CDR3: TGTGCCAGCAGCTTGGCCATGAATCGGGGGTTAGATGGCTACACCTTC. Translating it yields CASSLAMNRGLDGYTF. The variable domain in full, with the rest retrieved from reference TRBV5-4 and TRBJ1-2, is ETGVTQSPTHLIKTRGQQVTLRCSSQSGHNTVSWYQQALGQGPQFIFQYYREEENGRGNFPPRFSGLQFPNYSSELNVNALELDDSALYLCASSLAMNRGLDGYTFGSGTRLTVV.

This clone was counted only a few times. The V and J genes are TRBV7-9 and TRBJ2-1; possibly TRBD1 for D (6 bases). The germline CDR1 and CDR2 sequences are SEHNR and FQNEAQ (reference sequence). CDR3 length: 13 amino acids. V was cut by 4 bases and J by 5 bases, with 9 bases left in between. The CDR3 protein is CASSSQGNNEQFF. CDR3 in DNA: TGTGCCAGCAGCTCACAGGGAAACAATGAGCAGTTCTTC.

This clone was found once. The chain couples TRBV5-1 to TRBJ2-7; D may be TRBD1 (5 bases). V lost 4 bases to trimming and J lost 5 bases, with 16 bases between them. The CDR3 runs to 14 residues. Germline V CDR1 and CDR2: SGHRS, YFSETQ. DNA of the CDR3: TGCGCCAGCAGCATCGGCAGGGTTGAGGACGAGCAGTACTTC. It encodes CASSIGRVEDEQYF. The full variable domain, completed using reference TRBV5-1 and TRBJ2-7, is KAGVTQTPRYLIKTRGQQVTLSCSPISGHRSVSWYQQTPGQGLQFLFEYFSETQRNKGNFPGRFSGRQFSNSRSEMNVSTLELGDSALYLCASSIGRVEDEQYFGPGTRLTVT.

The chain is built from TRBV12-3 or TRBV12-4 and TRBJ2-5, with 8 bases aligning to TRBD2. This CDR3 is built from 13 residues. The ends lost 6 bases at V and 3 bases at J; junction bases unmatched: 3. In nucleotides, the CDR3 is TGTGCCAGCAGCACGGGACTAGAAGAGACCCAGTACTTC. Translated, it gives CASSTGLEETQYF.

The CDR3 loop is CASSAQGDAAGANVLTF. CDR3 nucleotide sequence: TGTGCCAGTAGTGCCCAGGGAGATGCCGCCGGGGCCAACGTCCTGACTTTC. The chain has TRBV19 and TRBJ2-6; D could derive from TRBD1 or TRBD2 (5 bases each). In germline, CDR1 is LNHDA, CDR2 SQIVND (reference sequence). There are 17 residues in the CDR3. Deletions cut 5 bases from V and 4 bases from J, with 18 bases between.

The CDR3 spells CASSLARHYFQETQYF. The CDR3 DNA reads TGTGCCAGCAGCTTAGCCCGACACTACTTCCAAGAGACCCAGTACTTC. The rearrangement joins TRBV11-3 to TRBJ2-5; D gene unclear. Germline CDR1 reads SGHNT; CDR2 reads YENEEA. This CDR3 region has 16 residues. V lost 1 base and J 1 base, leaving 13 bases between the germline ends.

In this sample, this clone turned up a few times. The CDR3 protein is CASSLLLRRTTDSGNTIYF. The CDR3 region has the DNA TGTGCCAGCAGCTTACTTCTTCGGCGGACCACCGACTCTGGAAACACCATATATTTT. The genes are TRBV7-2 and TRBJ1-3; D gene ambiguous. Germline-derived CDR1 and CDR2 are SGHTA and FQGNSA. V was cut by 2 bases and J by 0 bases, with 20 bases left in between. There are 19 residues in the CDR3.

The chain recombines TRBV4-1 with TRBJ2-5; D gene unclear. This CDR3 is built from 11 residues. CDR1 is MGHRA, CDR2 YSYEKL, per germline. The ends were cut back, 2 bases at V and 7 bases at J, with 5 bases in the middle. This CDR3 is CASSQWGTQYF. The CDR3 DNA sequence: TGCGCCAGCAGCCAATGGGGGACCCAGTACTTC.

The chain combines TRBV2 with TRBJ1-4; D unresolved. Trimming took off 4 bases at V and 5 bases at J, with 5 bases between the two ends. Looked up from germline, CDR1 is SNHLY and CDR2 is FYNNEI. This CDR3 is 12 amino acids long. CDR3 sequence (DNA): TGTGCCAGCAGTGCCAGGAATGAAAAACTGTTTTTT. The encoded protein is CASSARNEKLFF.

The CDR3 sequence: CASSQVGIDEQFF. The CDR3 DNA sequence: TGCGCCAGCAGCCAAGTGGGGATCGATGAGCAGTTCTTC. The rearrangement uses TRBV4-3 and TRBJ2-1; D unresolved. V gave up 1 base and J gave up 8 bases, with 9 bases separating them. The CDR3 contains 13 residues. Germline assignment: CDR1 LGHNA and CDR2 YSLEER.

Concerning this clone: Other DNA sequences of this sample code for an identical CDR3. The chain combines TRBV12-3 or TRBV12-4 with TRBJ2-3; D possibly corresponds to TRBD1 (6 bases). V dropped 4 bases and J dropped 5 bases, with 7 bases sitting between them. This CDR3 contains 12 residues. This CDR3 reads CASSSTGDTQYF. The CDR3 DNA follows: TGTGCCAGCAGTTCGACAGGAGATACGCAGTATTTT.

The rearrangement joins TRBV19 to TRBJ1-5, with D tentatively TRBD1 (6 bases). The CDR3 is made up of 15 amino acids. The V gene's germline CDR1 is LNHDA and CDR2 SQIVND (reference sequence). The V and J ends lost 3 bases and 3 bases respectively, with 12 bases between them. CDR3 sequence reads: CASSILQGLNQPQHF. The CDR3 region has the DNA TGTGCCAGTAGTATCCTACAGGGTCTCAATCAGCCCCAGCATTTT.

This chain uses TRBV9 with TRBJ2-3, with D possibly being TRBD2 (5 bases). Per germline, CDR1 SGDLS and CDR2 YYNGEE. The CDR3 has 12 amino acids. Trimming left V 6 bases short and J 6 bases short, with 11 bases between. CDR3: CASNPGGDTQYF. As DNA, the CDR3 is TGTGCCAGCAATCCAGGAGGCGATACGCAGTATTTT.

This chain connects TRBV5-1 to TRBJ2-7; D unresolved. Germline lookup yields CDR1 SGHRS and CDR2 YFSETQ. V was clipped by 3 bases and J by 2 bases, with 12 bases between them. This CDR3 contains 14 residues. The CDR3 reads CASSSKTRAYEQYF. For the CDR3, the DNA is TGCGCCAGCAGCTCGAAAACACGAGCCTACGAGCAGTACTTC.

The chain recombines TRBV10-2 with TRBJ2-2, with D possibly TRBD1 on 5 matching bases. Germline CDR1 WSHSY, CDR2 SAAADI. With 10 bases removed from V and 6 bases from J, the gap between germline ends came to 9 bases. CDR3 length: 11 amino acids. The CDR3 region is CATDSAGELFF. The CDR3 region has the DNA TGCGCCACCGACAGCGCCGGGGAGCTGTTTTTT.

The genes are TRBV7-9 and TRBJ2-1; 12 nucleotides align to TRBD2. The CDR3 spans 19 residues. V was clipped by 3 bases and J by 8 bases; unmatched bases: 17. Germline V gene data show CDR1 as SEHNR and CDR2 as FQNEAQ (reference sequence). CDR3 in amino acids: CASSFSSGGDFSIFYEQFF. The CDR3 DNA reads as TGTGCCAGCAGCTTTTCTAGCGGGGGGGACTTTAGTATTTTCTATGAGCAGTTCTTC.

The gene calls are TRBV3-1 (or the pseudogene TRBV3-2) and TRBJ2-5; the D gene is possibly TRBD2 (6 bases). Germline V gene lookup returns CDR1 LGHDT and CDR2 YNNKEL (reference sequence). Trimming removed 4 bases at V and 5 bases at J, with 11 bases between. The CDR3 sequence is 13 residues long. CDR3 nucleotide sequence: TGTGCCAGCAGCCCACTAGCTGTCGAGACCCAGTACTTC. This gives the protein CASSPLAVETQYF.

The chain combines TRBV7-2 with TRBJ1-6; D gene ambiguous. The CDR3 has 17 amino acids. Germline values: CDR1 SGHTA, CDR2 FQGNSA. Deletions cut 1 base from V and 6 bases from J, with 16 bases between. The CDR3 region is CASSLVGLGIGNSPLHF. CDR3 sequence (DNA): TGTGCCAGCAGCTTAGTGGGATTAGGGATCGGTAATTCACCCCTCCACTTT.

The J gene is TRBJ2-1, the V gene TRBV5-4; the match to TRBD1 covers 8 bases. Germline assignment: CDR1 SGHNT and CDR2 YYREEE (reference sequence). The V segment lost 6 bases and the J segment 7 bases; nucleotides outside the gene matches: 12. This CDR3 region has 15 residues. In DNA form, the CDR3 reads TGTGCCAGCACCCCATCAGGGGGCGCTCGGAATGAGCAGTTCTTC. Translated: CASTPSGGARNEQFF.

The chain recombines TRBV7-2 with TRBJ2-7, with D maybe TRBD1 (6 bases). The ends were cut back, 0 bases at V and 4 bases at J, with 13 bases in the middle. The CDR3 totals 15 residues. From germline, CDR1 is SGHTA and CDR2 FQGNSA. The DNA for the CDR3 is TGTGCCAGCAGCTTAGCTCAGGGGCTTAAGTACGAGCAGTACTTC. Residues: CASSLAQGLKYEQYF.

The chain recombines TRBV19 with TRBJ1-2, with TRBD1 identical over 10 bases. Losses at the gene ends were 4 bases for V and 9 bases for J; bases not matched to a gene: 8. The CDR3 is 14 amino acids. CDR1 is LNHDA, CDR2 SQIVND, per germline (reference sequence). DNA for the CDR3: TGTGCCAGTAGTAGCGCCGGGACAGGGGTGAGCTACACCTTC. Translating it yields CASSSAGTGVSYTF.

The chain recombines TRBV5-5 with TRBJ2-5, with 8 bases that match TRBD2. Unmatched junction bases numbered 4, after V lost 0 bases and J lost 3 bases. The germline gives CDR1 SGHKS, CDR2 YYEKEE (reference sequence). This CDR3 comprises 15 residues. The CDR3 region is CASSLDGAGEETQYF. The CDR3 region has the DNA TGTGCCAGCAGCTTGGATGGAGCGGGGGAAGAGACCCAGTACTTC.

The CDR3 protein is CASSQMPPGSSYNEQFF. The CDR3 bases are TGCGCCAGCAGCCAAATGCCCCCAGGGAGCTCCTACAATGAGCAGTTCTTC. The V and J genes are TRBV4-1 and TRBJ2-1; perhaps D is TRBD1 or TRBD2 (5 bases each). Trimming stripped 2 bases from V and 0 bases from J, with 14 bases between. CDR1 MGHRA and CDR2 YSYEKL come from the germline V gene. The CDR3 has 17 amino acids.

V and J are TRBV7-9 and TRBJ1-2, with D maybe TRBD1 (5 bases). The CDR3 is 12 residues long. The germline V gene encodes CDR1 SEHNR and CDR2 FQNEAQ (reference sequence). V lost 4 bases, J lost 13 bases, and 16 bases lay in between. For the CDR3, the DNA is TGTGCCAGCAGCTCGGGGGGGACGTTAGGCACCTTC. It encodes CASSSGGTLGTF.